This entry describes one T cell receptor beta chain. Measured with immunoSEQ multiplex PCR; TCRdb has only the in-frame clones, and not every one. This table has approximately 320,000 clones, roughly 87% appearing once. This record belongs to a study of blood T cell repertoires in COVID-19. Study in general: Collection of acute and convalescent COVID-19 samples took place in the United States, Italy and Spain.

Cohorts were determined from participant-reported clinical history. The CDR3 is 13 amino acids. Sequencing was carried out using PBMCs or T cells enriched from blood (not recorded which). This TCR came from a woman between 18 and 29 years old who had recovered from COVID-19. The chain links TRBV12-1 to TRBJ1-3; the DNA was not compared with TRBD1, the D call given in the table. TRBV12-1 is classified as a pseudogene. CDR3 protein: CASSDIGGNTIYF. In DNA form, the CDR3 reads TGTGCCAGCAGTGACATTGGGGGAAACACCATATATTTT.